This is a list of T cell receptor beta chains from one sample in a study of technical replicates of blood from a handful of donors. Assay: immunoSEQ multiplex PCR; the TCRdb copy retains only in-frame clones and omits some. The table lists about 57,000 clones, roughly 86% of them singletons. Sequenced material: PBMCs. These receptors all come from a human donor in good health. Some clones in this sample may be carry-over from other donors' samples. Each CDR3 is given with its conserved first and last residue. The D gene is left open where the match is weak. Clone sizes are given selectively: once, few, many, or a class where the clone is expanded.

V,D,J,size,CDR3,DNA
TRBV9,-,TRBJ1-6,-,CASSGTGFYNSPLHF,TGTGCCAGCAGCGGTACAGGGTTTTATAATTCACCCCTCCACTTT
TRBV9,-,TRBJ2-7,-,CARGGRSYEQYF,TGTGCCAGGGGGGGACGCTCCTACGAGCAGTACTTC
TRBV4-2,-,TRBJ1-3,-,CASSQDRTFRRGNTIYF,TGTGCCAGCAGCCAAGATAGGACATTTCGGAGAGGAAACACCATATATTTT
TRBV6-5,-,TRBJ1-2,-,CASTKSGEIYGYTF,TGTGCCAGCACCAAGAGCGGAGAAATCTATGGCTACACCTTC
TRBV2,-,TRBJ2-7,few,CASSEPAQVMYF,TGTGCCAGCAGTGAACCCGCCCAGGTAATGTACTTC
TRBV7-7,TRBD2,TRBJ2-5,-,CASSSSGLAAWHQETQYF,TGTGCCAGCAGCTCGTCGGGACTAGCGGCTTGGCACCAAGAGACCCAGTACTTC
TRBV21-1,-,TRBJ2-7,few,CASSTTGRRTKTYEQYF,TGTGCCAGCAGCACGACGGGACGCCGGACTAAGACCTACGAGCAGTACTTC
TRBV2,TRBD2,TRBJ2-5,-,CASSERSGGRETQYF,TGTGCCAGCAGTGAACGAAGCGGGGGGAGGGAGACCCAGTACTTC
TRBV7-9,-,TRBJ1-5,-,CASSWGVDSNQPQHF,TGTGCCAGCAGCTGGGGAGTAGATAGCAATCAGCCCCAGCATTTT
TRBV2,TRBD1,TRBJ2-7,-,CASRDRYTSYEQYF,TGTGCCAGCAGGGACAGGTACACATCCTACGAGCAGTACTTC
TRBV7-2,TRBD1,TRBJ2-1,-,CASSQQGARNEQFF,TGTGCCAGCAGCCAACAGGGGGCGCGCAATGAGCAGTTCTTC
TRBV29-1,-,TRBJ2-7,-,CSAPQGSVAEQYF,TGCAGCGCACCACAGGGTTCAGTTGCCGAGCAGTACTTC
TRBV27,-,TRBJ1-1,-,CASSLTGGGTEAFF,TGTGCCAGCAGTCTGACGGGGGGAGGCACTGAAGCTTTCTTT
TRBV6-5,-,TRBJ1-5,-,CASSHWGGRNQPQHF,TGTGCCAGCAGTCACTGGGGAGGGAGAAATCAGCCCCAGCATTTT
TRBV2,TRBD1,TRBJ2-7,-,CASLGTGGYEQYF,TGTGCCAGCCTTGGGACAGGGGGCTACGAGCAGTACTTC
TRBV7-6,TRBD1,TRBJ2-3,-,CASSQLDRASTDTQYF,TGTGCCAGCAGTCAACTGGACAGGGCGAGCACAGATACGCAGTATTTT
TRBV5-6,TRBD2,TRBJ2-3,once,CASSSGLAGTDTQYF,TGTGCCAGCAGTTCAGGACTAGCGGGCACAGATACGCAGTATTTT
TRBV7-6,TRBD2,TRBJ2-7,few,CASSPSSGGALSYEQYF,TGTGCCAGCAGCCCCTCTAGCGGGGGGGCTTTGTCCTACGAGCAGTACTTC
TRBV6-5,-,TRBJ2-7,-,CASTLTLGGYEQYF,TGTGCCAGCACCTTGACTCTGGGGGGCTACGAGCAGTACTTC
TRBV10-3,-,TRBJ1-1,few,CAIAPVRQNTEAFF,TGTGCCATCGCACCGGTGAGGCAGAACACTGAAGCTTTCTTT
TRBV18,-,TRBJ2-7,few,CASSPPRSPYEQYF,TGTGCCAGCTCACCACCCAGGTCGCCCTACGAGCAGTACTTC
TRBV19,-,TRBJ1-4,-,CASSPMDGGTNEKLFF,TGTGCCAGTAGCCCCATGGATGGGGGGACTAATGAAAAACTGTTTTTT
TRBV7-2,TRBD1,TRBJ1-5,-,CASSLTPGGRNQPQHF,TGTGCCAGCAGCCTAACCCCAGGGGGCCGCAATCAGCCCCAGCATTTT
TRBV4-3,-,TRBJ2-5,-,CASSPDSRFGETQYF,TGCGCCAGCAGCCCTGATTCGCGGTTCGGGGAGACCCAGTACTTC
TRBV21-1,-,TRBJ1-1,few,CASSTPGDHTEAFF,TGTGCCAGCAGCACCCCAGGGGATCACACTGAAGCTTTCTTT
TRBV6-5,-,TRBJ2-3,-,CASRSGTDTQYF,TGTGCCAGCAGGAGCGGGACAGATACGCAGTATTTT
TRBV7-2,-,TRBJ1-2,-,CASSLTVNYGYTF,TGTGCCAGCAGCTTGACAGTTAACTATGGCTACACCTTC
TRBV7-6,-,TRBJ1-1,few,CASRGGGGPNTEAFF,TGTGCCAGCAGGGGTGGGGGGGGCCCCAACACTGAAGCTTTCTTT
TRBV11-2,TRBD1,TRBJ1-6,few,CASSLQGAYGSPLHF,TGTGCCAGCAGCTTACAGGGGGCGTATGGTTCACCCCTCCACTTT
TRBV5-1,-,TRBJ1-2,-,CASSSDRTSNYGYTF,TGCGCCAGCAGCTCTGACAGGACCTCTAACTATGGCTACACCTTC
TRBV30,TRBD2,TRBJ2-1,-,CAWGLAGGSQFF,TGTGCCTGGGGACTAGCGGGAGGTTCGCAGTTCTTC
TRBV30,TRBD1,TRBJ1-3,-,CAWSVQGGAGNTIYF,TGTGCCTGGAGTGTACAAGGGGGCGCTGGAAACACCATATATTTT
TRBV15,-,TRBJ1-2,-,CATGPGASVGYTF,TGTGCCACCGGCCCAGGGGCTTCGGTTGGCTACACCTTC
TRBV6-6,TRBD2,TRBJ2-1,-,CASSPSTGGPNEQFF,TGTGCCAGCAGCCCTTCTACGGGAGGGCCAAATGAGCAGTTCTTC
TRBV16,TRBD2,TRBJ2-1,once,CASSRTGGGNNEQFF,TGTGCCAGCAGCCGGACGGGGGGAGGGAACAATGAGCAGTTCTTC
TRBV7-2,-,TRBJ2-1,-,CASSSMGLINEQFF,TGTGCCAGCAGCTCCATGGGACTCATTAATGAGCAGTTCTTC
TRBV2,-,TRBJ2-2,-,CASSQTPNTGELFF,TGTGCCAGCAGTCAAACACCGAACACCGGGGAGCTGTTTTTT
TRBV7-8,-,TRBJ1-3,-,CASSYAGPSGNTIYF,TGTGCCAGCAGCTACGCAGGGCCCTCTGGAAACACCATATATTTT
TRBV2,TRBD1,TRBJ1-1,once,CASTGTGGSAEAFF,TGTGCCAGCACCGGGACAGGGGGCTCCGCTGAAGCTTTCTTT
TRBV7-9,TRBD2,TRBJ2-7,few,CASTGTSGRALREQYF,TGTGCCAGCACCGGGACTAGCGGGAGGGCCCTCCGCGAGCAGTACTTC
TRBV7-9,-,TRBJ1-4,-,CASSLSTGWNEKLFF,TGTGCCAGCAGCTTAAGTACAGGGTGGAATGAAAAACTGTTTTTT
TRBV6-5,-,TRBJ1-5,-,CASSPRVYGNQPQHF,TGTGCCAGCAGCCCCAGGGTTTACGGCAATCAGCCCCAGCATTTT
TRBV5-1,TRBD2,TRBJ2-1,-,CASRRTSDSYNEQFF,TGCGCCAGCAGACGGACTAGCGACTCCTACAATGAGCAGTTCTTC